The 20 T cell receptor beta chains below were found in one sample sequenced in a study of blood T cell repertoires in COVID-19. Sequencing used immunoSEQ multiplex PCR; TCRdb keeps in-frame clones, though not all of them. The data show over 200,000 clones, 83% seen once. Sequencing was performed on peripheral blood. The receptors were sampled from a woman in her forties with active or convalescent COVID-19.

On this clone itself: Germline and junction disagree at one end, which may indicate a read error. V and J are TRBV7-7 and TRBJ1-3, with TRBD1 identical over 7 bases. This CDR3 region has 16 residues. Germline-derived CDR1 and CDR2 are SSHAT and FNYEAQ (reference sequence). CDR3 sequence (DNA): TGTGCTAGCAGCGCCACCTCGACAGGGAGTGGAAACACCATATATTTT. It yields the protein CASSATSTGSGNTIYF.

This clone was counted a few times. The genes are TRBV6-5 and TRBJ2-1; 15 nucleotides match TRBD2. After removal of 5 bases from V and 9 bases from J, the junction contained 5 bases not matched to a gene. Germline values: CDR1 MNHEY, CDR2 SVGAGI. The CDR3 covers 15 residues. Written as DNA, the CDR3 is TGTGCCAGCAGTCGGGGACTAGCGGGGGGCGGTGAGCAGTTCTTC. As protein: CASSRGLAGGGEQFF.

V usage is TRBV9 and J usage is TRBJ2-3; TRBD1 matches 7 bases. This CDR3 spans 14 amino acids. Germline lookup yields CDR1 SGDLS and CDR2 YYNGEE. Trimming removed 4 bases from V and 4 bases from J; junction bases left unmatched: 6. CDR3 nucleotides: TGTGCCAGCAGCCTCCGACAGGGAGCAGATACGCAGTATTTT. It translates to CASSLRQGADTQYF.

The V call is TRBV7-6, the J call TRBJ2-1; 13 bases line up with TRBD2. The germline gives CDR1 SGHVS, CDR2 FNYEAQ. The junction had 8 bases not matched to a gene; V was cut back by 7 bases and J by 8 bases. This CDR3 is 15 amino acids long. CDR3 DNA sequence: TGTGCCAGCACCTTGGGACTAGCGGGATCGGATGAGCAGTTCTTC. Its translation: CASTLGLAGSDEQFF.

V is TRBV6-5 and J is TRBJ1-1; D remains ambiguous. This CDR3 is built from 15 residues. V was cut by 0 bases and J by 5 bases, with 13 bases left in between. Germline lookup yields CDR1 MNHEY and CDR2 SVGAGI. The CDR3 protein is CASSYSRGVGTEAFF. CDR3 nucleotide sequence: TGTGCCAGCAGTTACTCGCGGGGAGTAGGAACTGAAGCTTTCTTT.

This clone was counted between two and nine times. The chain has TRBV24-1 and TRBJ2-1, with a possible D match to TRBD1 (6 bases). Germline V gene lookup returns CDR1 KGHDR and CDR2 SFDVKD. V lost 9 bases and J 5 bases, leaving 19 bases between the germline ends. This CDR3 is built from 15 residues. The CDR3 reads CATESTGRDNNEQFF. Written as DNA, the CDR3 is TGTGCCACCGAATCTACCGGCAGGGACAACAATGAGCAGTTCTTC.

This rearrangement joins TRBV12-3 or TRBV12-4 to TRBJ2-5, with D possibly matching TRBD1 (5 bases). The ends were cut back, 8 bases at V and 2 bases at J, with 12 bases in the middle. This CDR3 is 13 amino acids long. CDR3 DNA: TGTGCCAGCGAGCAGGCAGGGCAAGAGACCCAGTACTTC. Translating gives CASEQAGQETQYF.

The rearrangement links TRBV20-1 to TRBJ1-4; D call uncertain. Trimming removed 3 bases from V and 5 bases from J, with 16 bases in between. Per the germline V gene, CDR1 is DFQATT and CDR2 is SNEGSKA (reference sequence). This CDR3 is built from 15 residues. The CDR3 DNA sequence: TGCAGTGCTAGTCCTCGGGGTCCGACGAATGAAAAACTGTTTTTT. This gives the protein CSASPRGPTNEKLFF.

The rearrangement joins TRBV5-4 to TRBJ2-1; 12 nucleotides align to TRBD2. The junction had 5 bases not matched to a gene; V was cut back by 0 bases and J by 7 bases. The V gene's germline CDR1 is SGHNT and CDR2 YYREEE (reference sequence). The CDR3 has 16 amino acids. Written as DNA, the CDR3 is TGTGCCAGCAGCTTGGGACTAGCGGGAGAAAAGAATGAGCAGTTCTTC. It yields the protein CASSLGLAGEKNEQFF.

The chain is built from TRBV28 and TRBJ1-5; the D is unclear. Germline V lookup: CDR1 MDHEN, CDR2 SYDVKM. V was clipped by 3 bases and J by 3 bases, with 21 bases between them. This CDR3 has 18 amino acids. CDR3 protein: CASSFSIGGFDLNQPQHF. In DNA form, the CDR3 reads TGTGCCAGCAGTTTCTCCATTGGAGGCTTCGACCTCAATCAGCCCCAGCATTTT.

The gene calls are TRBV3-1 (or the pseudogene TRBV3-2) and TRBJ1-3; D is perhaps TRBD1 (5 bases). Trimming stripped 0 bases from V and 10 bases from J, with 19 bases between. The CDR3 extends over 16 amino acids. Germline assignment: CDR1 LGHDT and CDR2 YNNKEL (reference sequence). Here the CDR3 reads CASSQERWHPRQTIYF. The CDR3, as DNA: TGTGCCAGCAGCCAAGAGAGGTGGCACCCGAGACAGACCATATATTTT.

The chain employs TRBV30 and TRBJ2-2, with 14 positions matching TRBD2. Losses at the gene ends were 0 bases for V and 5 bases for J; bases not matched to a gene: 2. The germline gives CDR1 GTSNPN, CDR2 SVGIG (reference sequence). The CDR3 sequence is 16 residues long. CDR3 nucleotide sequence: TGTGCCTGGAGTGTACGACTAGCGGGAGGGACCGGGGAGCTGTTTTTT. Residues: CAWSVRLAGGTGELFF.

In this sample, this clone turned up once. This chain's CDR3 is CATSRGGGSNTGELFF. The DNA for the CDR3 is TGTGCCACCAGCAGAGGGGGCGGATCGAACACCGGGGAGCTGTTTTTT. V is TRBV15 and J is TRBJ2-2; weak D call: TRBD1 (5 bases). The CDR3 consists of 16 residues. V was trimmed by 1 base and J by 0 bases, leaving 9 bases between them. Germline values: CDR1 LNHNV, CDR2 YYDKDF (reference sequence).

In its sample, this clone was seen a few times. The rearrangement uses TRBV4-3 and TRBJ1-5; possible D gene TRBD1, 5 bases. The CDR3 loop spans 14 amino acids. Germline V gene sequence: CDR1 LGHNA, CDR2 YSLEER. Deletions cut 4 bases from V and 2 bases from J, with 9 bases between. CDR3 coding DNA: TGCGCCAGCAGCCTCAGGGTAGGCAATCAGCCCCAGCATTTT. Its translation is CASSLRVGNQPQHF.

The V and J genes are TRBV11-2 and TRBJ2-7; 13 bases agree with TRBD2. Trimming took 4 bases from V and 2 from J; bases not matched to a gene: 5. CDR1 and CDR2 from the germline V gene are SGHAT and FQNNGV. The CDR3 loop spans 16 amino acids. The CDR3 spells CASSSGLAGVTYEQYF. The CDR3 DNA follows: TGTGCCAGCAGCTCCGGACTAGCGGGAGTAACCTACGAGCAGTACTTC.

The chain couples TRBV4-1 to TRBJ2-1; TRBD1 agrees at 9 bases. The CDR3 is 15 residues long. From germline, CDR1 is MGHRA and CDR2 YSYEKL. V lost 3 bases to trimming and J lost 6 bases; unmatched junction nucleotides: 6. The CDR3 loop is CASSQIGTGPNEQFF. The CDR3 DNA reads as TGCGCCAGCAGCCAGATAGGGACAGGGCCCAATGAGCAGTTCTTC.

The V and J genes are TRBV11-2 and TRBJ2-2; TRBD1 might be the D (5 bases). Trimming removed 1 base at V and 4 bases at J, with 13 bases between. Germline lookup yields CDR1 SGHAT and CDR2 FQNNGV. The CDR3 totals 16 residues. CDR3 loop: CASSLVGQGSTGELFF. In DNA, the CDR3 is TGTGCCAGCAGCTTAGTTGGGCAGGGATCCACCGGGGAGCTGTTTTTT.

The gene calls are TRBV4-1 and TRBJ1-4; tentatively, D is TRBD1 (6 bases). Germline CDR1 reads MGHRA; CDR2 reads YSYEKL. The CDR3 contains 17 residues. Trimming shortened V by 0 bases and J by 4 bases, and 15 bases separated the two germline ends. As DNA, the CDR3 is TGCGCCAGCAGCCAAGAGGGATTGGGACACGATAATGAAAAACTGTTTTTT. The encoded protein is CASSQEGLGHDNEKLFF.

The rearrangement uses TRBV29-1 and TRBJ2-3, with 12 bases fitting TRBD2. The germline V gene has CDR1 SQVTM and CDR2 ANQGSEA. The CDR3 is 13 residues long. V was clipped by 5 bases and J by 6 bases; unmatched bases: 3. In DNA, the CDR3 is TGCAGCGTTAAGACTAGCGGGAGTGATACGCAGTATTTT. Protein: CSVKTSGSDTQYF.

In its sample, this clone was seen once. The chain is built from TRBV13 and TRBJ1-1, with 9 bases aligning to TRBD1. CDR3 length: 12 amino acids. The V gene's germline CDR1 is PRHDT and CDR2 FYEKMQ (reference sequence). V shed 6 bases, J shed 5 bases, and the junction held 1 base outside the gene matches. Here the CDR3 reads CASSGQGTEAFF. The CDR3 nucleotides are TGTGCCAGCAGTGGACAGGGGACTGAAGCTTTCTTT.